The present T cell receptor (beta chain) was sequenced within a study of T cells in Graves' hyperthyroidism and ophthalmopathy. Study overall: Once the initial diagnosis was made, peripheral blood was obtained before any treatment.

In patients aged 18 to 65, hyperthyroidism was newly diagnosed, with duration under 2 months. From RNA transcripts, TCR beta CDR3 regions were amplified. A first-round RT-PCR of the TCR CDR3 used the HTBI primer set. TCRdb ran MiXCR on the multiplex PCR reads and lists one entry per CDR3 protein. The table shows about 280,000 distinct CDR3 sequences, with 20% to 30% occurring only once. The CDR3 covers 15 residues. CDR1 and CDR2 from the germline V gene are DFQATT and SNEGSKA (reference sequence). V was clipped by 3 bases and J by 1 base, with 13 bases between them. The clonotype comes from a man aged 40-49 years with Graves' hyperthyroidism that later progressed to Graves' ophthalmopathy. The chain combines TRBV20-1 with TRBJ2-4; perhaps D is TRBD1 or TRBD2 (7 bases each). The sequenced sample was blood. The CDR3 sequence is CSASPQGGAKNIQYF. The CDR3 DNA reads TGCAGTGCTAGCCCCCAGGGGGGGGCCAAAAACATTCAGTACTTC.